This T cell receptor (beta chain) was obtained from a study of cytomegalovirus exposure and HLA in healthy donors (TCRdb year 2017). Some background on the complete study: An earlier analysis of under 600 of the donors reported more than 250 Gb of sequence data and 117 million unique TCR beta sequences from about 180 million T cells. Approximately 310 gigabases of sequencing data and 70 million to 100 million unique TCR sequences were included in an early release covering about 700 HLA-typed donors. Among the roughly 400 genotyped donors, more than 70% belonged to the genetic ancestry cluster associated with self-reported Caucasian donors. The aim of the study was to test whether cataloging public T cell receptors could identify signatures of past pathogen exposure. The study used immunosequencing to profile the T cell repertoires of approximately 640 subjects and linked those repertoires to cytomegalovirus serostatus. In addition to the first cohort of 650 to 800 subjects, a separate validation cohort of approximately 130 different subjects was used. High-throughput TCR immunosequencing, statistical association of individual TCRs with disease status, and machine learning were combined to predict cytomegalovirus infection status. To study patterns of TCR occurrence, a later analysis re-analyzed previously published TCR beta repertoires from just over 650 donors and added high-resolution HLA genotyping. Rather than drawing on any new phenotypic data, the later analysis identified candidate immune exposures from TCR beta sequences and the way those sequences occurred across donors. An earlier analysis of 587 of the donors used high-throughput TCR beta sequencing to judge whether each TCR beta V gene segment behaved as functional or pseudogenic. Donor age, sex, ethnicity and CMV serostatus were compiled alongside the repertoire data. A later genetic analysis took genome-wide SNP genotypes for about three fifths of the roughly 670 donors and used that subset as a discovery cohort. All discovery cohort repertoires had been generated using a single sequencing platform. Class I and class II HLA loci were covered by the typing at four-digit resolution. Typing coverage differed by locus: A, B, C, DRB1 and DQB1 were typed in roughly 620-630 donors, DQA1 in about 550, DPA1 in around 610, and DPB1 in 400 to 480. Four or five DR-DQ haplotypes were handled as single units for association and clustering because linkage in the cohort was strong. Among some 400 genotyped donors of the cohort, an average of approximately 240,000 unique TCR beta nucleotide sequences was sequenced per donor, of which about 19% were non-productive.

The library was obtained by the immunoSEQ multiplex PCR assay. A mixture of 60 forward primers for TCR Vbeta segments and 13 reverse primers for TCR Jbeta segments was used in the multiplex PCR. Amplification of the CDR3 region of rearranged TCR beta genes was performed with a multiplex PCR assay on genomic DNA. The amplified TCR beta libraries were sequenced on the Illumina HiSeq System as 87-base-pair reads. On the study's bioinformatics: A later analysis counted some 74 million unique TCR beta chains across the 550 to 700 repertoires, and around 9.9 million of these chains were shared by at least two donors. Raw reads were error-corrected and collapsed into unique sequences with a nearest-neighbor algorithm that merged closely related sequences to remove PCR and sequencing errors. CDR3 sequences were aligned to IMGT reference sequences to assign V, D and J gene segments. For a sequence to be retained, at least a six-nucleotide match to both a V gene segment and a J gene segment was required. A rearrangement was called productive if the CDR3 had no stop codons and remained in frame with V and J, and every other rearrangement was called non-productive. Following IMGT convention, CDR3 was defined as the stretch from the second conserved V-encoded cysteine to the conserved J-encoded phenylalanine. The earlier analysis of roughly 590 of the donors excluded any sequence lacking an unambiguous match to a single V gene segment. In an earlier analysis of approximately 590 of the donors, a V segment was called functional when productive rearrangements were above 56.7%, and segregating when the standard deviation between donors exceeded 5%. A statistical classification framework was developed to diagnose cytomegalovirus status using the catalog of TCR beta chain sequences. In a later analysis, V and J genes were assigned by comparing TCR nucleotide sequences against IMGT/GENE-DB human TR gene sequences. In a later analysis, CDR3 sequences and most-parsimonious VDJ recombination scenarios were assigned using the TCRdist pipeline. In a later analysis, every TCR beta chain was defined by the combination of its CDR3 amino acid sequence and its V-gene family, and reads without a unique V-gene family were dropped. A later analysis removed 450 to 600 highly shared, low-generation-probability nucleotide sequences to deal with suspected cross-contamination and a sequencing artifact. In a later analysis, a clonal expansion index for each public chain was calculated from normalized within-repertoire ranks of inferred template counts. Generation probabilities in a later analysis came from a VDJ recombination model fitted to out-of-frame rearrangements, and those results were checked against IGoR. In a later analysis, hypergeometric tests were used to score TCR-TCR, TCR-HLA and TCR-CMV co-occurrence, with a repertoire-size bias correction applied to TCR pairs. False discovery rates were estimated in a later analysis by permuting HLA or CMV assignments 20 times. In a later analysis, co-occurring TCRs were grouped using DBSCAN, and TCRdist sequence similarity was added for clustering within HLA-allele-positive subsets. For co-occurrence clustering, repertoires with fewer than 30,000 or more than 120,000 public chains were excluded, along with five repertoires with anomalous nucleotide sharing. TCRdb took over this immuneACCESS table, retaining in-frame rearrangements with V and J assigned. Such tables are incomplete; in checked studies, under half of the missing clones stem from an unresolved V gene, and the remainder is unexplained. That table supplies the V and J calls and clone size; D and trimming were determined from the DNA. In this sample the table shows roughly 120,000 clones, 60% to 85% of which occur a single time. The top ten clonotypes cover 1% of the sample.

Study-wide conclusions, independent of this receptor: A later analysis reported that several top co-occurrence clusters appeared linked to parvovirus B19, influenza, CMV and Epstein-Barr virus. Because counts were too low, more than 15 rarely observed V segments, including chromosome 9 orphons, were excluded from the earlier analysis of several hundred of the donors. In an earlier analysis of around 600 of the donors, most TCR beta V segments appeared in productive rearrangements about 87% or about 30% of the time, broadly matching IMGT annotations. The study listed 150 to 200 TCR beta chains as associated with cytomegalovirus. In vitro tests confirmed that three of the cytomegalovirus-associated TCR beta chains recognize cytomegalovirus antigens. The presence/absence analyses assumed that sequencing depth was roughly uniform across donors, and that assumption may not be true. Because HLA typing was unavailable for some donors at each locus, only the typed subset was used in association tests. According to a later genetic analysis, donors in an Asian-associated ancestry cluster had fewer N-insertions in productive TCRs than the approximately 630-donor mean. The classifier was reported to diagnose cytomegalovirus status with high specificity and sensitivity in both the original and validation cohorts. While some public TCRs were present in many individuals, most TCR sequences turned up only very rarely across donors. A further reported finding was that TCR beta sequences accurately predicted the HLA-A and HLA-B alleles for most subjects in the first cohort. A later analysis associated 15,000 to 20,000 TCR beta sequences with specific HLA alleles at a false discovery rate of 0.05. V-gene and J-gene trimming of TCR beta chains was associated with a missense DCLRE1C variant in a later genetic analysis, and the association was replicated in an independent cohort. It was suggested by the authors that the approach could potentially be generalized to other disease states and immunological phenotypes. Immune exposure information for the cohort was limited to CMV serostatus. A cluster of highly shared sequence variants was judged likely to represent a technical artifact of the sequencing pipeline. The cohort was sequenced for TCR beta chains only, and without alpha or paired-chain data the features that could be detected were limited. In a later analysis, most CMV-associated TCR beta chains were found to appear HLA-restricted, with HLA associations seemingly driven largely by CMV exposure. Linkage disequilibrium might explain the correlated functional status among segregating V segments, but an unknown experimental factor could not be excluded. A later analysis found that TCR association rates varied across HLA loci, with DRB1 alleles showing the most associated TCRs and HLA-C alleles the fewest. Strong co-occurrence of HLA alleles, especially DR and DQ, made assigning TCR associations to individual alleles difficult. Compared with equally common non-associated chains, HLA-associated TCR beta chains in a later analysis were more clonally expanded and had lower generation probabilities.

A remark on this clone: Which antigen it targets is not known. No qualities accompany the bases; no much larger clone lies one base away.

The cohort consisted of 600 to 750 healthy bone marrow donors. At the time of sampling, every cohort member was nominally healthy, though immune exposures that went unrecorded were likely present. CMV serostatus was positive for approximately 300 and negative for about half of the roughly 700 cohort members, and was not recorded for this donor. A peripheral blood sample was provided by each donor, and peripheral blood mononuclear cells were used for TCR beta sequencing. The Qiagen DNeasy Blood Extraction Kit was used to extract genomic DNA from the blood cell samples. The source material was PBMCs. The receptor was derived from a human donor in good health.

The sequenced DNA: TGTGCCAGCAGTTTCGGAGGGTGGACTCAAGGCTACACCTTC. This sequence encodes CASSFGGWTQGYTF. The chain joins TRBV27 to TRBJ1-2; no D gene can be assigned with confidence. The CDR1 and CDR2 encoded by the germline V gene (reference sequence) are MNHEY and SMNVEV. The CDR3 sequence holds 14 residues, the cysteine and phenylalanine included. The DNA shown is the 42-base CDR3, in frame from base 1. V and J are truncated by 3 bases and 8 bases respectively, leaving an intervening sequence of 16 bases.